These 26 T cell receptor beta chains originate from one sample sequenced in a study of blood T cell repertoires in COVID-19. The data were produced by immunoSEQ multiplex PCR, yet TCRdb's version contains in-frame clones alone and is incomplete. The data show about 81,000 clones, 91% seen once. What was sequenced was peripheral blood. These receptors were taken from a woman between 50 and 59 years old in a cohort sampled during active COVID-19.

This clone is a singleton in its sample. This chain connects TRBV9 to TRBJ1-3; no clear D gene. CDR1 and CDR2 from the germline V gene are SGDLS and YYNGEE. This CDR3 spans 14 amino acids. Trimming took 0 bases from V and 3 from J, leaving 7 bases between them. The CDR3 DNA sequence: TGTGCCAGCAGCGTAGACAGCCATGGAAACACCATATATTTT. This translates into CASSVDSHGNTIYF.

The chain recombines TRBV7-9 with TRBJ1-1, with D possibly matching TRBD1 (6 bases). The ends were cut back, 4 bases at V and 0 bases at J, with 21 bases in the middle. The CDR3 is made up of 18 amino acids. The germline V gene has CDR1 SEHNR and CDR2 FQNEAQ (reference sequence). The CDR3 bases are TGTGCCAGCAGCTCCATTGGACAGCGACAGCGATTGAACACTGAAGCTTTCTTT. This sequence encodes CASSSIGQRQRLNTEAFF.

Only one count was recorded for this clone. The CDR3 spells CSAVRQGVWDEQFF. The CDR3 region has the DNA TGCAGCGCCGTTCGGCAGGGTGTATGGGATGAGCAGTTCTTC. This rearrangement joins TRBV29-1 to TRBJ2-1; TRBD1 might be the D (5 bases). The V gene's germline CDR1 is SQVTM and CDR2 ANQGSEA. The CDR3 runs to 14 residues. The V end lost 7 bases, the J end lost 8 bases, and 21 bases lay between the germline ends.

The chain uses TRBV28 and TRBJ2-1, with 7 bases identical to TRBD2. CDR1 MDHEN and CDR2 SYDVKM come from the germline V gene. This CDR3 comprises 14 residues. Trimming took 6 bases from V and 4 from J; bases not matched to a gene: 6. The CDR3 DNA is TGTGCCAGCAGGGCGACTAGCAGATACAATGAGCAGTTCTTC. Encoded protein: CASRATSRYNEQFF.

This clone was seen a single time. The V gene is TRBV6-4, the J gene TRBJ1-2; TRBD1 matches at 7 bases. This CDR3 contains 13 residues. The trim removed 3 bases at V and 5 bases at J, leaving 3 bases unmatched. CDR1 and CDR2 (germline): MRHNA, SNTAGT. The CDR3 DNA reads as TGTGCCAGCAGTGAAAACAGGGGTTATGGCTACACCTTC. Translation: CASSENRGYGYTF.

The CDR3, as DNA: TGTGCCACCAGTGATGCTAGCGGGAGCTCCTACAATGAGCAGTTCTTC. Amino acid sequence: CATSDASGSSYNEQFF. The chain is built from TRBV24-1 and TRBJ2-1; 10 nucleotides match TRBD2. Unmatched junction bases numbered 1, after V lost 3 bases and J lost 0 bases. Germline lookup yields CDR1 KGHDR and CDR2 SFDVKD. This CDR3 has 16 residues.

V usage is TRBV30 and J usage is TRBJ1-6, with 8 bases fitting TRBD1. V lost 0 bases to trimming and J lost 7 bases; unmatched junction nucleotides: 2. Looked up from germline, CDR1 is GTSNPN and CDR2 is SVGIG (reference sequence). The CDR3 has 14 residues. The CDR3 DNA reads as TGTGCCTGGAGTGTTGGACAGGGAAATTCACCCCTCCACTTT. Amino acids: CAWSVGQGNSPLHF.

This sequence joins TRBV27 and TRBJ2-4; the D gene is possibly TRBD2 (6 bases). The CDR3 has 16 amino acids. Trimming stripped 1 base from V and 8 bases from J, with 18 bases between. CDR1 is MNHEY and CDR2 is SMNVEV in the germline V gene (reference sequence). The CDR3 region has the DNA TGTGCCAGCAGTTTATACGGGAGTAATATATACGACATTCAGTACTTC. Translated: CASSLYGSNIYDIQYF.

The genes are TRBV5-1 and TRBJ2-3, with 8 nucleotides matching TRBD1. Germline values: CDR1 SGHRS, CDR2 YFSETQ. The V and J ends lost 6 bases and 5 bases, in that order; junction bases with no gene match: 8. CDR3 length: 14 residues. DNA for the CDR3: TGCGCCAGCAAGTCGGGACAGGAACAAGATACGCAGTATTTT. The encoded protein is CASKSGQEQDTQYF.

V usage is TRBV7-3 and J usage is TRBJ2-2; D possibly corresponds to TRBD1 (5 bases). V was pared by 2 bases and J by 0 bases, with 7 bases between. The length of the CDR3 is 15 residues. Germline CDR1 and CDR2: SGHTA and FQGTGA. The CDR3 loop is CASSLGAANTGELFF. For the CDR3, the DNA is TGTGCCAGCAGCTTAGGGGCAGCGAACACCGGGGAGCTGTTTTTT.

CDR3 DNA: TGTGCCAGCAGTAAAGATGTTTCCTGGACTCAGATTACCGACACCTTC. Protein sequence: CASSKDVSWTQITDTF. The V gene is TRBV28, the J gene TRBJ1-2; the D is unclear. This CDR3 has 16 amino acids. Deletions cut 5 bases from V and 12 bases from J, with 28 bases between. Per the germline V gene, CDR1 is MDHEN and CDR2 is SYDVKM.

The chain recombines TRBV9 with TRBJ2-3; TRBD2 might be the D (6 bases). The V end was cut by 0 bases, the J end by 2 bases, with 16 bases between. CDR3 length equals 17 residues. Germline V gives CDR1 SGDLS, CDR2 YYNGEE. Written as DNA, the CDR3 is TGTGCCAGCAGCGTAGGGTCGGGGACTGCGATCACAGATACGCAGTATTTT. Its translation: CASSVGSGTAITDTQYF.

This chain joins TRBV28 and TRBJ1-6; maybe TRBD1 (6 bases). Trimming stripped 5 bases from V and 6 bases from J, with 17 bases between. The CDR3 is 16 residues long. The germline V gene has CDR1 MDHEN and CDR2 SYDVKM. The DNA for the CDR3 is TGTGCCAGCAGTCCATGGGGGCGAGGGACTAATTCACCCCTCCACTTT. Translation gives CASSPWGRGTNSPLHF. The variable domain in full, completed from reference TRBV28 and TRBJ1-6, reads DVKVTQSSRYLVKRTGEKVFLECVQDMDHENMFWYRQDPGLGLRLIYFSYDVKMKEKGDIPEGYSVSREKKERFSLILESASTNQTSMYLCASSPWGRGTNSPLHFGNGTRLTVT.

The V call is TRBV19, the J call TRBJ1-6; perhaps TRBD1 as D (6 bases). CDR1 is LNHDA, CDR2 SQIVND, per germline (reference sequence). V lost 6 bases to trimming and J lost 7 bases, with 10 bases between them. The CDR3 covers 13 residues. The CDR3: CASRAGVNSPLHF. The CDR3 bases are TGTGCCAGTAGGGCAGGGGTCAATTCACCCCTCCACTTT.

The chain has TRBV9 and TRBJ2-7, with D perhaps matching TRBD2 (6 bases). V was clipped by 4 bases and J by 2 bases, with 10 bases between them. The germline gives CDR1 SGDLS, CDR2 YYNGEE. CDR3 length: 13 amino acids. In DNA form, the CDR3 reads TGTGCCAGCAGCTATGGGGAGGCCTACGAGCAGTACTTC. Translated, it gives CASSYGEAYEQYF.

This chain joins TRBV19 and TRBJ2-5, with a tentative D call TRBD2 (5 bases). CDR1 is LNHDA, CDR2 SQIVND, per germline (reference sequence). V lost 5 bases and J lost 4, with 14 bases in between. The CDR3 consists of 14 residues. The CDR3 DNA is TGTGCCAGTAGTCGGACTCGCGGCGGAGAGACCCAGTACTTC. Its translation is CASSRTRGGETQYF.

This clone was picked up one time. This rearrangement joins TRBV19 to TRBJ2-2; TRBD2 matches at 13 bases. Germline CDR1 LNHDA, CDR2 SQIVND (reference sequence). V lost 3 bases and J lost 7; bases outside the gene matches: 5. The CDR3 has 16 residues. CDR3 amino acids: CASSIRTSGSDGELFF. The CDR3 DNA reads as TGTGCCAGTAGTATCCGGACTAGCGGGAGTGACGGGGAGCTGTTTTTT.

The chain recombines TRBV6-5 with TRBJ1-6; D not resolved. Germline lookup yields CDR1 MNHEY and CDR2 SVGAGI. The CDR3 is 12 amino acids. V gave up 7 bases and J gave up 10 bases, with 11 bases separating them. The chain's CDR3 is CASMLGDSPLHF. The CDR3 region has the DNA TGTGCCAGCATGTTGGGCGACTCACCCCTCCACTTT.

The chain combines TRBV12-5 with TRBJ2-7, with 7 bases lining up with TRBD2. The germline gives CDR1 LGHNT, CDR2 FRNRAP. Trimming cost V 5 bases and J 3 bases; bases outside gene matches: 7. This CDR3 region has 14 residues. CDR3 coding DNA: TGTGCTAGTGGTACCAAGAGCGGGGACTACGAGCAGTACTTC. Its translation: CASGTKSGDYEQYF.

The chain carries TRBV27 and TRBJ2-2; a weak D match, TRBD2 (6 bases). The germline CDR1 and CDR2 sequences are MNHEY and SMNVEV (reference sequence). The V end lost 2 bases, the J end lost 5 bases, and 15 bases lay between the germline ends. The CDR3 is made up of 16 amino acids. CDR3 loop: CASSLDHGRLTGELFF. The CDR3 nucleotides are TGTGCCAGCAGTTTAGACCACGGGAGACTAACCGGGGAGCTGTTTTTT.

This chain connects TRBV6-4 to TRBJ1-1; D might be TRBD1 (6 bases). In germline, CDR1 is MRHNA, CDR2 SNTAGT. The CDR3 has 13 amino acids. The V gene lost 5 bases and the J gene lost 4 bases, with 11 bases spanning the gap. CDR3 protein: CASSFRRGTEAFF. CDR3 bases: TGTGCCAGCAGTTTTCGCAGGGGCACTGAAGCTTTCTTT.

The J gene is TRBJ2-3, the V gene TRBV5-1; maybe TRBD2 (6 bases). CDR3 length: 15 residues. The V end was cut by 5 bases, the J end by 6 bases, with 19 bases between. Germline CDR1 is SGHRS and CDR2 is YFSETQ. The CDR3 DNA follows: TGCGCCAGCAGTAAAGCCCCGGGAGATCGGGATACGCAGTATTTT. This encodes CASSKAPGDRDTQYF.

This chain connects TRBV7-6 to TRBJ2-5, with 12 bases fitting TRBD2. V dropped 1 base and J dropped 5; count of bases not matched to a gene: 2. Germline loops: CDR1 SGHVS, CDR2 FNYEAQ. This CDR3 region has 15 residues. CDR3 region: CASSLGTSGAETQYF. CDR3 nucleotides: TGTGCCAGCAGCTTAGGGACTAGCGGGGCTGAGACCCAGTACTTC.

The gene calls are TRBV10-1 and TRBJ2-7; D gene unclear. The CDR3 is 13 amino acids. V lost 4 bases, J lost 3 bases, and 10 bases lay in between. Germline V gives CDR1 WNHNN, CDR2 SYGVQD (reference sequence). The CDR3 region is CASSVLSGYEQYF. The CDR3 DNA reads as TGCGCCAGCAGTGTTCTGTCGGGCTACGAGCAGTACTTC.

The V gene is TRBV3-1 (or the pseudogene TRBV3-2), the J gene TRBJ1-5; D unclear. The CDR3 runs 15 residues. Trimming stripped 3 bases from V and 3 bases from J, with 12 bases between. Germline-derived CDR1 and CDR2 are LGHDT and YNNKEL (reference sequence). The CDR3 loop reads CASSHSQPFNQPQHF. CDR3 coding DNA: TGTGCCAGCAGCCATTCACAGCCTTTCAATCAGCCCCAGCATTTT.

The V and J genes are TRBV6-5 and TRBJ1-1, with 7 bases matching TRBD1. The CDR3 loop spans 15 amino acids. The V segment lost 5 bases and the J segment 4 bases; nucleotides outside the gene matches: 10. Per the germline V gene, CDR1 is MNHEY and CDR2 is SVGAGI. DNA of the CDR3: TGTGCCAGCAGTACAGCAACAGGGGCACTCACTGAAGCTTTCTTT. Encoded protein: CASSTATGALTEAFF.